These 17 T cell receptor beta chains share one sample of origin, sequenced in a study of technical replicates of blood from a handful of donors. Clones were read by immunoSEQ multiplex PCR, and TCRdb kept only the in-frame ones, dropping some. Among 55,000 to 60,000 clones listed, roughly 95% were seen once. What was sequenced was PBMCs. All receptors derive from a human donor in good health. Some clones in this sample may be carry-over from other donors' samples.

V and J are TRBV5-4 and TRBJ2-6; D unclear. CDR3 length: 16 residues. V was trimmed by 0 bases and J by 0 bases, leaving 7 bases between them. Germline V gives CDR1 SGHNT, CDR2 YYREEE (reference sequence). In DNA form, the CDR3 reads TGTGCCAGCAGCTTGGCGGTACTCTCTGGGGCCAACGTCCTGACTTTC. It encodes CASSLAVLSGANVLTF.

Here the CDR3 reads CAWSLGTHGGYTF. The DNA for the CDR3 is TGTGCCTGGAGCCTAGGGACTCACGGGGGCTACACCTTC. This rearrangement joins TRBV30 to TRBJ1-2, with D perhaps matching TRBD1 (5 bases). Between the trimmed V and J ends, which lost 3 bases and 8 bases, there was a span of 16 bases. Germline lookup yields CDR1 GTSNPN and CDR2 SVGIG (reference sequence). This CDR3 has 13 residues. The full variable domain, in which reference TRBV30 and TRBJ1-2 provide the parts outside the CDR3, is SQTIHQWPATLVQPVGSPLSLECTVEGTSNPNLYWYRQAAGRGLQLLFYSVGIGQISSEVPQNLSASRPQDRQFILSSKKLLLSDSGFYLCAWSLGTHGGYTFGSGTRLTVV.

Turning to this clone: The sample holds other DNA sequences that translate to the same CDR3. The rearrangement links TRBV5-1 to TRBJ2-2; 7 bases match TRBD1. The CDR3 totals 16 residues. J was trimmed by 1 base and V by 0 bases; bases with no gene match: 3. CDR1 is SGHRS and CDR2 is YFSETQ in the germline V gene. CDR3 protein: CASSLEAGGNTGELFF. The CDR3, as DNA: TGCGCCAGCAGCTTGGAGGCAGGGGGGAACACCGGGGAGCTGTTTTTT.

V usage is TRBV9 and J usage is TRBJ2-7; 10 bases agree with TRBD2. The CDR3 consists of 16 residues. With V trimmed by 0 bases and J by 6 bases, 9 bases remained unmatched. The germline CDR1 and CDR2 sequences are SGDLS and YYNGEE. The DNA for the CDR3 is TGTGCCAGCAGCGTAGCGTCTAGCGGGAGTCGTCGCGAGCAGTACTTC. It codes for CASSVASSGSRREQYF.

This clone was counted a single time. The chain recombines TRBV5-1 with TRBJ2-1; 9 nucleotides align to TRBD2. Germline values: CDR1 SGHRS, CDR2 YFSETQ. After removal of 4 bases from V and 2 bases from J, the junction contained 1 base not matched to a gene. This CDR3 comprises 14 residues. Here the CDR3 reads CASSAGGTYNEQFF. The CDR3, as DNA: TGCGCCAGCAGCGCGGGGGGGACCTACAATGAGCAGTTCTTC. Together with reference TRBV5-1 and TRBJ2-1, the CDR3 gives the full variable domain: KAGVTQTPRYLIKTRGQQVTLSCSPISGHRSVSWYQQTPGQGLQFLFEYFSETQRNKGNFPGRFSGRQFSNSRSEMNVSTLELGDSALYLCASSAGGTYNEQFFGPGTRLTVL.

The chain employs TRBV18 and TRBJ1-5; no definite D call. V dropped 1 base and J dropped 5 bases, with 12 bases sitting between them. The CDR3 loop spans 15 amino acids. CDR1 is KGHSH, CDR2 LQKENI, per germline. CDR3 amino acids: CASSPLGSGDQPQHF. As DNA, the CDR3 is TGTGCCAGCTCACCACTGGGAAGCGGGGATCAGCCCCAGCATTTT.

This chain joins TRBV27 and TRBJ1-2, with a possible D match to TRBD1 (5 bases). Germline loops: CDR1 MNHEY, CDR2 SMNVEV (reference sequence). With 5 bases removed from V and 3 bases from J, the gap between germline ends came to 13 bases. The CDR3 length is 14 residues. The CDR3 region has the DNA TGTGCCAGCAGTCCCAGGACGGGGGACTATGGCTACACCTTC. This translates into CASSPRTGDYGYTF.

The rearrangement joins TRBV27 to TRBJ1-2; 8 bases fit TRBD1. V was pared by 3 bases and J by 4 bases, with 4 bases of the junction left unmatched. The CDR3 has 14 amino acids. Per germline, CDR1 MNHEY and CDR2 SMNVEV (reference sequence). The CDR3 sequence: CASSFRQGTYGYTF. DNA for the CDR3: TGTGCCAGCAGTTTTCGACAGGGGACCTATGGCTACACCTTC.

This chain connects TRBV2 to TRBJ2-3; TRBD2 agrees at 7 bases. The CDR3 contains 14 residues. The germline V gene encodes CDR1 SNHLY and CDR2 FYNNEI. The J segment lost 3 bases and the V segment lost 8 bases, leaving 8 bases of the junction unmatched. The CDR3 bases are TGTGCCAGCGGACTAGGAGGACGAACAGATACGCAGTATTTT. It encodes CASGLGGRTDTQYF.

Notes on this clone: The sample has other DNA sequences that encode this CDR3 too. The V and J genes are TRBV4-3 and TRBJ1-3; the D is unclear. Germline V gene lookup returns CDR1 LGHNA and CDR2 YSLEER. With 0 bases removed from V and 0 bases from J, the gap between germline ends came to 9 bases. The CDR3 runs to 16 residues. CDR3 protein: CASSQDRSLSGNTIYF. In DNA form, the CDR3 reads TGCGCCAGCAGCCAAGATCGGAGTCTCTCTGGAAACACCATATATTTT.

The CDR3 loop is CASRPGGTGANVLTF. The DNA of the CDR3 is TGTGCCAGCAGACCAGGGGGTACTGGGGCCAACGTCCTGACTTTC. The rearrangement joins TRBV2 to TRBJ2-6, with 7 bases aligning to TRBD1. CDR3 length: 15 residues. The V gene's germline CDR1 is SNHLY and CDR2 FYNNEI. Germline trimming cut 6 bases from V and 2 bases from J; bases unmatched to any gene: 4.

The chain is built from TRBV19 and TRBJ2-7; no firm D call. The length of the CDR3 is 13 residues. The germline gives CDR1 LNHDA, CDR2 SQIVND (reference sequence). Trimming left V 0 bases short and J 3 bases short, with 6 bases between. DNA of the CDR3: TGTGCCAGTAGTATAGAGGCAGGCTACGAGCAGTACTTC. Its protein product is CASSIEAGYEQYF.

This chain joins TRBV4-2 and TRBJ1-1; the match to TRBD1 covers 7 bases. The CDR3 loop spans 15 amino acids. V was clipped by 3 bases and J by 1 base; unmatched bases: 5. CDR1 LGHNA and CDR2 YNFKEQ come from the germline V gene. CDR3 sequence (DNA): TGTGCCAGCAGCCAGGCTCAGGGGGAGAACACTGAAGCTTTCTTT. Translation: CASSQAQGENTEAFF.

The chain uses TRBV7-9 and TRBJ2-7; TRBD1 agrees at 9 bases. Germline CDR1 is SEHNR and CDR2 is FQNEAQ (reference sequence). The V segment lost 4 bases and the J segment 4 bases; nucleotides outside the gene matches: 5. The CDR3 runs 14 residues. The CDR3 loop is CASSSGTGSYEQYF. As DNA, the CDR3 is TGTGCCAGCAGCTCCGGGACAGGGTCGTACGAGCAGTACTTC. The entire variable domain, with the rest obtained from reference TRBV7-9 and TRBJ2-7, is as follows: DTGVSQNPRHKITKRGQNVTFRCDPISEHNRLYWYRQTLGQGPEFLTYFQNEAQLEKSRLLSDRFSAERPKGSFSTLEIQRTEQGDSAMYLCASSSGTGSYEQYFGPGTRLTVT.

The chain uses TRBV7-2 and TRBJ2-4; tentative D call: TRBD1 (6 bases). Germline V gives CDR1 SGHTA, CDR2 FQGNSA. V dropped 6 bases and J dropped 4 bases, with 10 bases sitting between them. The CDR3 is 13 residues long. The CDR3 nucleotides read TGTGCCAGCAGTCGGGACATAAAAAACATTCAGTACTTC. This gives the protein CASSRDIKNIQYF.

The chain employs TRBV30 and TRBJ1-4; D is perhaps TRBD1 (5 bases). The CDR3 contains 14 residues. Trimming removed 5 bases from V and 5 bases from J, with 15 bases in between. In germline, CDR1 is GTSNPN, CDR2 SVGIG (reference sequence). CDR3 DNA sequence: TGTGCCTGGCTCCGGGGGGGATCGAATGAAAAACTGTTTTTT. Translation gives CAWLRGGSNEKLFF.

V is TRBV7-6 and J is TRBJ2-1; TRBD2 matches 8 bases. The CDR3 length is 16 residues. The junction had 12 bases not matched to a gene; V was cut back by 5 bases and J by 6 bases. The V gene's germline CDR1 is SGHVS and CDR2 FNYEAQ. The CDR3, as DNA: TGTGCCAGCAGCCTTACCTCCCGGACTAGCTCCAATGAGCAGTTCTTC. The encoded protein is CASSLTSRTSSNEQFF.